These T cell receptor beta chains were read from a single sample in a study of circulating and synovial CD4+ cells in juvenile arthritis. Produced via immunoSEQ multiplex PCR; TCRdb's table is partial and in-frame only. Counted here are tens of thousands of clones, roughly 93% occurring once; the ten biggest clones make up approximately 2.8%. The sequencing sample was made of CD4+ T cells from blood. These receptors were collected from a human donor with juvenile idiopathic arthritis. The CDR3 runs from the conserved cysteine through the conserved F or W. A D gene is named only where the DNA matches it firmly. The listing skips clone size in some rows; elsewhere it reads once, few, many or a size class.

CASSLALGQSNNEQFF	TGCGCCAGCAGCTTGGCCCTAGGACAGAGTAACAATGAGCAGTTCTTC	NA	TRBV5-1	TRBJ2-1	NA
CASSERGRSVGKNIQYF	TGCGCCAGCAGTGAGAGGGGTAGGAGCGTGGGGAAAAACATTCAGTACTTC	NA	TRBV10-2	TRBJ2-4	NA
CASSLDWEGTGELFF	TGTGCCAGCAGCTTAGATTGGGAGGGGACCGGGGAGCTGTTTTTT	NA	TRBV11-2	TRBJ2-2	TRBD2
CASRRTGGPNYGYTF	TGTGCCAGCAGGCGTACAGGGGGCCCTAACTATGGCTACACCTTC	NA	TRBV6-5	TRBJ1-2	TRBD1
CASSLSTYSGNTIYF	TGCGCCAGCAGCTTGAGTACTTACTCTGGAAACACCATATATTTT	NA	TRBV5-1	TRBJ1-3	NA
CASGRDTQYF	TGTGCCTCCGGGAGGGATACGCAGTATTTT	NA	TRBV27	TRBJ2-3	TRBD2
CASSLPGNTQYF	TGTGCCAGCTCCTTGCCGGGGAATACGCAGTATTTT	NA	TRBV11-2	TRBJ2-3	NA
CASSSRGTDTYEQYF	TGTGCCAGCAGCTCTCGAGGGACAGACACCTACGAGCAGTACTTC	NA	TRBV9	TRBJ2-7	TRBD1
CASSQGRRGAYGYTF	TGTGCCAGCAGCCAAGGCCGAAGGGGCGCCTATGGCTACACCTTC	NA	TRBV28	TRBJ1-2	NA
CASSPDRGPSLGYEQYF	TGTGCCAGCAGCCCGGACAGGGGGCCTTCCCTTGGCTACGAGCAGTACTTC	NA	TRBV5-8	TRBJ2-7	TRBD1
CSVRDRSSYEQYF	TGCAGCGTCCGGGACAGGAGCTCCTACGAGCAGTACTTC	NA	TRBV29-1	TRBJ2-7	TRBD1
CASSLNRGQMNTEAFF	TGTGCCAGCAGCTTAAATCGGGGACAGATGAACACTGAAGCTTTCTTT	NA	TRBV7-8	TRBJ1-1	TRBD1
CATSNFLGRDNQPQHF	TGTGCCACCAGCAACTTTCTTGGACGGGACAATCAGCCCCAGCATTTT	NA	TRBV15	TRBJ1-5	NA
CASSGLRGNQPQHF	TGTGCCAGTAGTGGTCTCAGGGGTAATCAGCCCCAGCATTTT	NA	TRBV19	TRBJ1-5	NA
CASSVASRGSAGELFF	TGTGCCAGCAGCGTAGCAAGTAGGGGATCGGCCGGGGAGCTGTTTTTT	NA	TRBV9	TRBJ2-2	NA
CASRPAGFQGETQYF	TGTGCCAGTAGGCCCGCGGGCTTCCAAGGGGAGACCCAGTACTTC	NA	TRBV19	TRBJ2-5	NA
CASSESGGQGRGEQYF	TGCGCCAGCAGTGAGTCGGGGGGACAGGGCCGAGGCGAGCAGTACTTC	NA	TRBV10-1	TRBJ2-7	TRBD1
CASSFVFSEQPDYEQYF	TGTGCCAGCAGTTTCGTCTTTTCTGAACAGCCAGACTACGAGCAGTACTTC	NA	TRBV28	TRBJ2-7	NA
CASSERGLGDNEQFF	TGTGCCAGCAGTGAACGTGGACTAGGGGACAATGAGCAGTTCTTC	once	TRBV2	TRBJ2-1	TRBD2
CASSNLAELYTGELFF	TGTGCCAGCAGCAACCTAGCGGAATTGTACACCGGGGAGCTGTTTTTT	NA	TRBV7-2	TRBJ2-2	TRBD2
CASSSIAGNQETQYF	TGTGCCAGCAGCTCTATAGCGGGAAACCAAGAGACCCAGTACTTC	NA	TRBV11-2	TRBJ2-5	TRBD2
CASSRTDSMNTEAFF	TGTGCCAGCAGCCGTACCGACAGTATGAACACTGAAGCTTTCTTT	NA	TRBV6-5	TRBJ1-1	NA
CASSRPGQSNTEAFF	TGTGCCAGCAGTCGACCGGGACAATCGAACACTGAAGCTTTCTTT	once	TRBV6-6	TRBJ1-1	NA
CASSLTSGREYF	TGTGCCAGCAGCTTAACGAGCGGGAGGGAATACTTC	NA	TRBV7-2	TRBJ2-7	TRBD2
CASSPQGGRGPNYGYTF	TGTGCCAGCTCACCACAGGGAGGCAGAGGGCCGAACTATGGCTACACCTTC	NA	TRBV18	TRBJ1-2	NA
CASSIAGQEPYNEQFF	TGTGCCAGTAGTATAGCGGGACAGGAGCCCTACAATGAGCAGTTCTTC	NA	TRBV19	TRBJ2-1	TRBD1
CASRLGTSSYNEQFF	TGTGCCAGCAGGCTAGGGACTAGCTCCTACAATGAGCAGTTCTTC	NA	TRBV28	TRBJ2-1	TRBD2
CASSQRPGRGEQYF	TGCGCCAGCAGCCAACGCCCCGGGCGGGGTGAGCAGTACTTC	once	TRBV5-1	TRBJ2-7	NA
CASSVGTGLPYGYTF	TGTGCCAGCAGCGTTGGGACAGGGTTACCCTATGGCTACACCTTC	NA	TRBV9	TRBJ1-2	TRBD1
CASSYNWGGGYQETQYF	TGTGCCAGCAGTTATAATTGGGGCGGGGGGTACCAAGAGACCCAGTACTTC	NA	TRBV7-8	TRBJ2-5	TRBD2
CATRKGRQETQYF	TGTGCCACCCGAAAGGGGCGGCAAGAGACCCAGTACTTC	NA	TRBV28	TRBJ2-5	NA
CATSRIADSTDTQYF	TGTGCCACCAGCAGAATAGCGGATTCTACAGATACGCAGTATTTT	NA	TRBV15	TRBJ2-3	NA
CSAWTGLTGNTIYF	TGCAGCGCCTGGACAGGGCTCACTGGAAACACCATATATTTT	NA	TRBV29-1	TRBJ1-3	TRBD1
CASSLGGMGNQPQHF	TGTGCCAGCAGTTTAGGAGGGATGGGAAATCAGCCCCAGCATTTT	NA	TRBV27	TRBJ1-5	NA
CASTRAGVTDTQYF	TGTGCCAGCACCCGAGCGGGAGTGACAGATACGCAGTATTTT	NA	TRBV6-5	TRBJ2-3	TRBD2
CASSPAGGTNTGELFF	TGCGCCAGCAGCCCCGCTGGGGGCACGAACACCGGGGAGCTGTTTTTT	NA	TRBV5-1	TRBJ2-2	NA
CAISESFERGTNEKLFF	TGTGCCATCAGTGAGTCGTTCGAAAGGGGGACAAATGAAAAACTGTTTTTT	NA	TRBV10-3	TRBJ1-4	NA
CASSLVGTGGNGNTIYF	TGTGCCAGCAGCTTAGTCGGGACAGGGGGGAATGGAAACACCATATATTTT	NA	TRBV7-2	TRBJ1-3	TRBD1
CASSMDGSWRRNTEAFF	TGTGCCAGTAGTATGGATGGCAGCTGGCGGAGGAACACTGAAGCTTTCTTT	NA	TRBV19	TRBJ1-1	NA
CASRGTSGGYNEQFF	TGTGCCAGCAGGGGGACTAGCGGGGGGTACAATGAGCAGTTCTTC	few	TRBV7-8	TRBJ2-1	TRBD2
CASSLFRAGGRKKSYEQYF	TGTGCCAGCAGCTTATTCCGGGCAGGGGGAAGAAAGAAGTCCTACGAGCAGTACTTC	NA	TRBV7-9	TRBJ2-7	TRBD1
CASSVRDNNQPQHF	TGTGCCAGCAGCGTCCGGGACAACAATCAGCCCCAGCATTTT	NA	TRBV7-2	TRBJ1-5	NA
CASSPPSGYSYNEQFF	TGTGCCAGCTCACCACCTAGCGGGTACTCCTACAATGAGCAGTTCTTC	NA	TRBV18	TRBJ2-1	TRBD2
CASSQDVGAGETQYF	TGCGCCAGCAGCCAAGATGTGGGGGCCGGTGAGACCCAGTACTTC	NA	TRBV4-1	TRBJ2-5	NA
CASSTGTSTHF	TGTGCCAGCAGTACCGGGACTAGCACGCACTTC	NA	TRBV11-1	TRBJ2-5	TRBD2
CASTPGRGGSHEQYF	TGTGCCAGCACTCCGGGACGGGGAGGCAGTCACGAGCAGTACTTC	NA	TRBV27	TRBJ2-7	NA
CASSFREGNQPQHF	TGTGCCAGCAGTTTTAGGGAGGGCAATCAGCCCCAGCATTTT	NA	TRBV27	TRBJ1-5	NA
CASRRLAGAYEQYF	TGTGCCAGCAGGAGACTAGCGGGAGCCTACGAGCAGTACTTC	NA	TRBV7-8	TRBJ2-7	TRBD2
CASSRASGRITGELFF	TGTGCCAGCAGCCGGGCCAGCGGGCGGATCACCGGGGAGCTGTTTTTT	NA	TRBV11-2	TRBJ2-2	NA
CASRGHIGNQPQHF	TGTGCCAGCAGGGGGCACATCGGCAATCAGCCCCAGCATTTT	NA	TRBV27	TRBJ1-5	NA
CASRLMRFFHRFLSYNEQFF	TGTGCAAGTCGCTTGATGCGGTTCTTCCACCGCTTTCTCTCCTACAATGAGCAGTTCTTC	NA	TRBV12-2	TRBJ2-1	NA
CASSFVGEGNQPQHF	TGTGCCAGCAGCTTTGTGGGGGAGGGGAATCAGCCCCAGCATTTT	NA	TRBV28	TRBJ1-5	NA
CASSYDRGNTEAFF	TGTGCCAGCAGTTACGACAGGGGGAACACTGAAGCTTTCTTT	NA	TRBV6-5	TRBJ1-1	TRBD1
CASAASGRGETQYF	TGCGCCAGCGCCGCTAGCGGGAGGGGGGAGACCCAGTACTTC	once	TRBV5-1	TRBJ2-5	TRBD2